This note documents a single TCR beta chain sequence. These data originate in a study of OX40 agonist ivuxolimab in advanced cancers. J gave up 7 bases and V 5 bases, and 6 bases lay outside the gene matches. The CDR3 totals 14 residues. CDR1 is MNHEY, CDR2 SMNVEV, per germline (reference sequence). TCRdb's table, derived via immunoSEQ multiplex PCR, lists solely in-frame clones and lacks some. The sample lists 65,000 to 85,000 clones, approximately 92% occurring once. The clonotype comes from an adult with an advanced solid tumor such as melanoma, head and neck, liver or kidney cancer. The sample in question was CD4+ or CD8+ T cells sorted from blood, obtained in a trial of the OX40 agonist ivuxolimab. The chain has TRBV27 and TRBJ1-2, with 11 bases that match TRBD1. Written as DNA, the CDR3 is TGTGCCAGCAGTGCCGCCGGGACAGGGGGTGGCTACACCTTC. Its protein product is CASSAAGTGGGYTF.